The source of this T cell receptor (beta chain) is a study of Ad26.COV2.S vaccination and SARS-CoV-2 variants. Study-level information: The donor belonged to the COV1001 Ad26.COV2.S trial arm. Ad26.COV2.S shots went into the muscle once or twice, 56 days apart. Study conclusions and caveats: After vaccination, substantial breadth of spike-specific CD8+ and CD4+ responses was reported. Whether participants received vaccine or placebo, their non-spike TCR breadth was similar.

Treatment reported: roughly 18 received Ad26.COV2.S at low or high dose, single or two shots; 5 received placebo; per-sample allocation not given. The samples date from day 63 after the first vaccine or placebo injection. Germline values: CDR1 LNHNV, CDR2 YYDKDF (reference sequence). The CDR3 runs 13 residues. V was trimmed by 5 bases and J by 4 bases, leaving 8 bases between them. The protocol was immunoSEQ multiplex PCR, while the TCRdb copy is restricted to in-frame clones and leaves out a portion. Among 440,000 or so clones listed, 90% were seen once. A word on this clone: The antigen remains unidentified.

The rearrangement uses TRBV15 and TRBJ1-4; D gene ambiguous. The TCR originated in a person between 18 and 65 years old who received the Ad26.COV2.S COVID-19 vaccine or a placebo. Here the sequenced sample was peripheral blood, taken in a trial of Ad26.COV2.S vaccine versus placebo. This chain's CDR3 is CATSPRLNEKLFF. CDR3 nucleotides: TGTGCCACCAGCCCCCGCCTTAATGAAAAACTGTTTTTT.